What follows are 5 T cell receptor beta chains derived from one specimen sequenced in a study of vaccination effects on CD4 cells after COVID-19. Antigens of these TCRs are unknown. After roughly ten days in culture, the CD4+ T cells were isolated. Method: immunoSEQ multiplex PCR; TCRdb's copy keeps in-frame clones and lacks some. The sample lists roughly 64,000 clones; 72% were seen once. Sequencing was performed on CD4+ T cells from PBMCs cultured without peptide, taken before COVID-19 vaccination. These TCRs come from a human donor who had a prior SARS-CoV-2 infection.

This chain connects TRBV4-1 to TRBJ1-5; D is perhaps TRBD1 (5 bases). V was shortened by 4 bases and J by 7 bases, with 14 bases between the two germline ends. The CDR3 sequence is 14 residues long. Germline CDR1 reads MGHRA; CDR2 reads YSYEKL. The CDR3, as DNA: TGCGCCAGCAGCCCCCGGGGCGAGGGGCAGCCCCAGCATTTT. Its protein is CASSPRGEGQPQHF.

The chain carries TRBV6-5 and TRBJ2-7, with D hard to call. The CDR3 spans 13 residues. The germline V and J ends were trimmed by 0 bases and 5 bases, with 8 bases remaining between them. Germline loops: CDR1 MNHEY, CDR2 SVGAGI. The CDR3 sequence: CASSYSGLNEQYF. The CDR3 DNA follows: TGTGCCAGCAGTTACTCAGGCCTTAACGAGCAGTACTTC.

The genes are TRBV9 and TRBJ2-3, with D perhaps being TRBD1 or TRBD2 (6 bases each). Germline lookup yields CDR1 SGDLS and CDR2 YYNGEE. V shed 3 bases and J shed 0 bases, with 17 bases lying between them. The CDR3 sequence is 17 residues long. The chain's CDR3 is CASSGAGAGLSTDTQYF. The CDR3 bases are TGTGCCAGCAGCGGAGCAGGGGCGGGGCTTAGCACAGATACGCAGTATTTT.

This clone was seen only a few times. The chain is built from TRBV6-6 and TRBJ1-3; D call uncertain. Germline lookup yields CDR1 MNHNY and CDR2 SVGAGI (reference sequence). Trimming took 5 bases from V and 0 from J, leaving 5 bases between them. This CDR3 has 13 amino acids. CDR3 loop: CASSGFSGNTIYF. The CDR3 DNA is TGTGCCAGCAGTGGATTCTCTGGAAACACCATATATTTT.

The genes are TRBV4-3 and TRBJ2-1; D is possibly TRBD2 (6 bases). V was cut by 0 bases and J by 7 bases, with 13 bases left in between. This CDR3 spans 15 amino acids. The germline CDR1 and CDR2 sequences are LGHNA and YSLEER. The CDR3 sequence: CASSQDVYGGNEQFF. The CDR3 region has the DNA TGCGCCAGCAGCCAAGACGTTTACGGGGGTAATGAGCAGTTCTTC.